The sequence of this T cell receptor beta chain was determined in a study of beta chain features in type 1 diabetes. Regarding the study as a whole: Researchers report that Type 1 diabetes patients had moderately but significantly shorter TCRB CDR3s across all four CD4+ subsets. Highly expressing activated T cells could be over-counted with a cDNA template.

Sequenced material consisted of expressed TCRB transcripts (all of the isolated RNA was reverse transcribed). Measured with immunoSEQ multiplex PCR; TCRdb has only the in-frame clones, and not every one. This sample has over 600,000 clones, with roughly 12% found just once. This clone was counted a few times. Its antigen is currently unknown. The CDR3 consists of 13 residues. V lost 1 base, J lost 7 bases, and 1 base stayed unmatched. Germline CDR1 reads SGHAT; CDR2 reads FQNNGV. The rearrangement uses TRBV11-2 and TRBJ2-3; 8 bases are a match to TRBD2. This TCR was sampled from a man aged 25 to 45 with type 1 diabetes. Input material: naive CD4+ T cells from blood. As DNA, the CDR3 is TGTGCCAGCAGCTTAGGGACTAGCTATACGCAGTATTTT. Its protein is CASSLGTSYTQYF.